Listed below are T cell receptor beta chains from one sample, sequenced in a study of OX40 agonist ivuxolimab in advanced cancers. Only in-frame clones appear in the TCRdb table, and some are missing; sequencing was by immunoSEQ multiplex PCR. The sample holds 45,000 to 60,000 clones; approximately 89% are singletons and the top ten take roughly 5.7%. Material: CD4+ or CD8+ T cells sorted from blood, obtained in a trial of the OX40 agonist ivuxolimab. These receptors were obtained from an adult with an advanced solid tumor such as melanoma, head and neck, liver or kidney cancer. CDR3s include the opening cysteine and the closing phenylalanine or tryptophan. The order of the fields is D gene, V gene, clone size, J gene, CDR3 DNA, CDR3 protein. A D gene is named only where the DNA matches it firmly. Clone size is shown for a subset of rows, as once, few, many or a class of expanded clone.

d_call: -
v_call: TRBV29-1
clone_size: -
j_call: TRBJ1-3
cdr3_nt: TGCAGCGTTTGGGACCGGAGCTCTGGAAACACCATATATTTT
cdr3_aa: CSVWDRSSGNTIYF

d_call: TRBD1
v_call: TRBV19
clone_size: -
j_call: TRBJ1-1
cdr3_nt: TGTGCCAGTAGTATCGACAGGGGGGTCACTGAAGCTTTCTTT
cdr3_aa: CASSIDRGVTEAFF

d_call: TRBD1
v_call: TRBV28
clone_size: -
j_call: TRBJ2-7
cdr3_nt: TGTGCCAGCAGCTGGGACAGTAAAGGGGAGCAGTACTTC
cdr3_aa: CASSWDSKGEQYF

d_call: TRBD1
v_call: TRBV6-5
clone_size: -
j_call: TRBJ1-6
cdr3_nt: TGTGCCAGCAGTTCGGGACAGGGGTCTTCACCCCTCCACTTT
cdr3_aa: CASSSGQGSSPLHF

d_call: TRBD1
v_call: TRBV2
clone_size: few
j_call: TRBJ1-1
cdr3_nt: TGTGCCAGCAGTCTTACCGGGACAGGGACTACTGAAGCTTTCTTT
cdr3_aa: CASSLTGTGTTEAFF

d_call: TRBD1
v_call: TRBV7-2
clone_size: -
j_call: TRBJ2-1
cdr3_nt: TGTGCCAGCAGCCTCATCTGGACAGGCTCCTACAATGAGCAGTTCTTC
cdr3_aa: CASSLIWTGSYNEQFF

d_call: TRBD1
v_call: TRBV29-1
clone_size: -
j_call: TRBJ1-2
cdr3_nt: TGCAGCGTTGTGGCAGGGGGCGAATTGCATGGCTACACCTTC
cdr3_aa: CSVVAGGELHGYTF

d_call: -
v_call: TRBV5-1
clone_size: -
j_call: TRBJ1-2
cdr3_nt: TGCGCCAGCAGCTCCTGGACAGAACCTAACTATGGCTACACCTTC
cdr3_aa: CASSSWTEPNYGYTF

d_call: -
v_call: TRBV9
clone_size: -
j_call: TRBJ1-3
cdr3_nt: TGTGCCAGCAGCGTAGAGGCGGGCTCTGGAAACACCATATATTTT
cdr3_aa: CASSVEAGSGNTIYF

d_call: TRBD1
v_call: TRBV9
clone_size: -
j_call: TRBJ2-1
cdr3_nt: TGTGCCAGCCGGGGACAGGCGGGGAGCTCCTACAATGAGCAGTTCTTC
cdr3_aa: CASRGQAGSSYNEQFF

d_call: -
v_call: TRBV6-5
clone_size: -
j_call: TRBJ1-1
cdr3_nt: TGTGCCAGCAGTTCCCCGGGAAGGGACACTGAAGCTTTCTTT
cdr3_aa: CASSSPGRDTEAFF

d_call: TRBD1
v_call: TRBV7-9
clone_size: few
j_call: TRBJ1-2
cdr3_nt: TGTGCCAGCAGCCTAGGGGACAGTGGCTACACCTTC
cdr3_aa: CASSLGDSGYTF

d_call: TRBD1
v_call: TRBV15
clone_size: -
j_call: TRBJ1-2
cdr3_nt: TGTGCCACCGGACAGGGGGCCTATGGCTACACCTTC
cdr3_aa: CATGQGAYGYTF

d_call: -
v_call: TRBV10-3
clone_size: few
j_call: TRBJ2-1
cdr3_nt: TGTGCCATCAGCCCGTCCCCGGGACAGGAGACATCCTTAGCGGGGAACAATGAGCAGTTCTTC
cdr3_aa: CAISPSPGQETSLAGNNEQFF

d_call: -
v_call: TRBV29-1
clone_size: -
j_call: TRBJ2-2
cdr3_nt: TGCAGCGTCCCTACAGTGAACACCGGGGAGCTGTTTTTT
cdr3_aa: CSVPTVNTGELFF